The present T cell receptor beta chain was sequenced within a study of shared clonotypes between healthy human individuals. Here immunoSEQ multiplex PCR was the method, and the copy in TCRdb shows in-frame clones only, minus some. The table has roughly 410,000 clones, 96% seen once. The germline gives CDR1 MGHRA, CDR2 YSYEKL. Trimming took 1 base from V and 5 from J; bases not matched to a gene: 5. The CDR3 length is 16 residues. V usage is TRBV4-1 and J usage is TRBJ2-5, with TRBD2 identical over 12 bases. The sequenced material came from memory CD8+ T cells sorted from blood. Noted subset: CD45RO+ cells pooled with CCR7-negative TemRA cells. The source of this sequence is a man aged 25-45 years in good health. The CDR3 sequence is CASSQGTSGIGETQYF. The CDR3 region has the DNA TGCGCCAGCAGCCAAGGGACTAGCGGGATTGGGGAGACCCAGTACTTC.